This T cell receptor beta chain originates from a study of type 1 regulatory T cells (dated by TCRdb to 2020 to 2022). About the investigation overall: The study characterized an in vitro protocol that generated a Tr1-enriched, alloantigen-specific CD4 T cell product named T-allo10. Patients with hematological malignancies who were receiving allogeneic hematopoietic stem cell transplantation were the group in which T-allo10 was being clinically evaluated.

Donor-derived T-allo10 cells were described as specific for host alloantigens, anergic, and capable of alloantigen-specific suppression. The instrument was an Illumina MiSeq. Using fastp at Q25 and MiXCR, TCRdb reprocessed the public reads and kept productive beta chains. Each CDR3 protein appears once, grouped with its most common genes and DNA. This sample has 60,000 to 80,000 distinct CDR3 sequences in its table, and around 60% of those were observed once. The top ten clones comprise 7.6% of the sample. Per the germline V gene, SNHLY is the CDR1 and FYNNEI is the CDR2. The junction shows trimming of 6 bases on V and 1 base on J, plus 10 bases between the germline ends. The CDR3 runs 13 residues from the cysteine to the phenylalanine. Left in the record is the CDR3 DNA by itself, 39 bases read in frame from the first base. As for this clonotype: Its antigen is not yet known. The sample holds no much larger clone one base away, and base qualities are not on file.

The TCR was taken from a human donor in good health. The rearrangement joined TRBV2 to TRBJ2-7; the D gene remains uncertain. Sequences were obtained from cultured T cells, either the whole culture or a sorted T cell fraction (not recorded which). The intended sense of this specimen's cell subset or site label: Tr1-enriched cell product generated in vitro against host alloantigens. The CDR3 loop reads CASRTQTSYEQYF. The bases are TGTGCCAGCAGGACCCAGACTTCCTACGAGCAGTACTTC.